This T cell receptor (beta chain) stems from a study of shared clonotypes between healthy human individuals. Running of the assay took place at deep level. As handled by the study authors: There were no quality scores in the junction-only immunoSEQ sequences, so filtering differed. Some clones are missing from TCRdb's copy, which holds only in-frame ones; the method was immunoSEQ multiplex PCR. V and J calls and clone size are copied from that table; D and trimming were computed from the DNA. The sample yields 850,000 to 1,100,000 clones, about 72% seen once. The length of the CDR3 is 15 residues. The germline V and J ends were trimmed by 0 bases and 2 bases, with 11 bases remaining between them. Germline CDR1 reads SGHTA; CDR2 reads FQGNSA.

The clonotype originates from a man between 18 and 35 years old in good health. Some clones in this sample may be carry-over from other donors' samples. The sequenced sample was memory CD4+ T cells from PBMCs. Subset here: CD45RA-negative fraction. The J gene is TRBJ2-7, the V gene TRBV7-2; maybe TRBD1 (5 bases). The CDR3 protein is CASSLALWGPYEQYF. The CDR3 nucleotides are TGTGCCAGCAGCTTAGCGCTTTGGGGCCCCTACGAGCAGTACTTC. The full variable domain, with the rest looked up from reference TRBV7-2 and TRBJ2-7, is GAGVSQSPSNKVTEKGKDVELRCDPISGHTALYWYRQSLGQGLEFLIYFQGNSAPDKSGLPSDRFSAERTGGSVSTLTIQRTQQEDSAVYLCASSLALWGPYEQYFGPGTRLTVT.